This TCR beta chain was sequenced during a study of pediatric ulcerative colitis. The rectum was sampled with one to two pinch biopsies at colonoscopy. Before the diagnostic colonoscopy, ulcerative colitis patients were free of immunosuppressive medication. Study conclusions and caveats: No controls had the two rectal clonotypes shared by ulcerative colitis patients. Acute severe colitis showed lower rectal diversity from clonal expansions. Blood-rectal clonal overlap within each person was significantly higher in ulcerative colitis patients than controls.

Profiling relied on immunoSEQ multiplex PCR, and the TCRdb table lists in-frame clones only, not all of them. The sample comprises around 18,000 clones, approximately 73% of which are singletons, and roughly 6.6% rests with the top ten. As regards this clone: Its target is not known.

CDR3 length: 14 amino acids. Germline CDR1 is LNHNV and CDR2 is YYDKDF (reference sequence). Trimming left V 2 bases short and J 1 base short, with 8 bases between. The sequenced material came from gut tissue. The gene calls are TRBV15 and TRBJ1-1; no reliable D call. The TCR comes from a boy aged 5-17 years with moderate ulcerative colitis. DNA of the CDR3: TGTGCCACCAGCAGAACGATCGGGAACACTGAAGCTTTCTTT. Amino acid sequence: CATSRTIGNTEAFF. Looking up the rest from reference TRBV15 and TRBJ1-1 gives the full variable domain: DAMVIQNPRYQVTQFGKPVTLSCSQTLNHNVMYWYQQKSSQAPKLLFHYYDKDFNNEADTPDNFQSRRPNTSFCFLDIRSPGLGDTAMYLCATSRTIGNTEAFFGQGTRLTVV.